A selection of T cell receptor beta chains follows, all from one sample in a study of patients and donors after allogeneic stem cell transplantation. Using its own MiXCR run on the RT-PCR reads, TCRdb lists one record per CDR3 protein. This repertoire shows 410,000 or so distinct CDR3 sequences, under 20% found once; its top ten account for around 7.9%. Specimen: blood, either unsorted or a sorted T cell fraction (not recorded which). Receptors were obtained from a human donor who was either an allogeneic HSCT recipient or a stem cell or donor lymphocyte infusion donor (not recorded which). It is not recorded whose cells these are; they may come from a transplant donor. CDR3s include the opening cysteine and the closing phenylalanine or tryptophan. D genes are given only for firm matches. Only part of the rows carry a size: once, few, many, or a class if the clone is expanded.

CDR3 protein: CASSRTGGSNQPQHF; CDR3 DNA: TGTGCCAGCAGCCGGACAGGGGGTAGCAATCAGCCCCAGCATTTT; clone size: few; V gene: TRBV28; D gene: TRBD1; J gene: TRBJ1-5
CDR3 protein: CASSLLGRSDTQYF; CDR3 DNA: TGTGCCAGCAGTTTATTGGGACGATCAGATACGCAGTATTTT; clone size: many; V gene: TRBV27; D gene: -; J gene: TRBJ2-3
CDR3 protein: CSAREGAGTPYEQYF; CDR3 DNA: TGCAGTGCTAGAGAGGGGGCGGGAACCCCCTACGAGCAGTACTTC; clone size: few; V gene: TRBV20-1; D gene: -; J gene: TRBJ2-7
CDR3 protein: CASSSGTRSAGYTF; CDR3 DNA: TGCGCCAGCAGCTCCGGGACGAGATCAGCAGGCTACACCTTC; clone size: few; V gene: TRBV5-1; D gene: -; J gene: TRBJ1-2
CDR3 protein: CASSLAGRGLVEQYF; CDR3 DNA: TGCGCCAGCAGCTTGGCCGGGAGGGGGCTCGTCGAGCAGTACTTC; clone size: -; V gene: TRBV5-1; D gene: -; J gene: TRBJ2-7
CDR3 protein: CASSRLAGVSYEQYF; CDR3 DNA: TGTGCCAGCAGTAGACTAGCGGGGGTGTCCTACGAGCAGTACTTC; clone size: -; V gene: TRBV4-2; D gene: TRBD2; J gene: TRBJ2-7
CDR3 protein: CASSLPWTATYEQYF; CDR3 DNA: TGTGCCAGCAGCTTACCGTGGACGGCCACCTACGAGCAGTACTTC; clone size: -; V gene: TRBV7-9; D gene: -; J gene: TRBJ2-7
CDR3 protein: CASSRRLALSYEQYF; CDR3 DNA: TGTGCCAGCAGCCGAAGACTAGCCCTCTCCTACGAGCAGTACTTC; clone size: -; V gene: TRBV11-2; D gene: TRBD2; J gene: TRBJ2-7
CDR3 protein: CASSLLGQGSREQYF; CDR3 DNA: TGTGCCAGCAGTTTATTGGGACAGGGTAGTCGCGAGCAGTACTTC; clone size: -; V gene: TRBV28; D gene: TRBD1; J gene: TRBJ2-7
CDR3 protein: CASSPRDRGLGNTIYF; CDR3 DNA: TGTGCCAGCAGCCCCCGAGACAGGGGGCTTGGAAACACCATATATTTT; clone size: few; V gene: TRBV3-1; D gene: TRBD1; J gene: TRBJ1-3
CDR3 protein: CASSQDSPGSRKNIQYF; CDR3 DNA: TGCGCCAGCAGCCAAGATTCTCCGGGGAGCAGGAAAAACATTCAGTACTTC; clone size: few; V gene: TRBV4-1; D gene: -; J gene: TRBJ2-4
CDR3 protein: CASSPTSGPYNEQFF; CDR3 DNA: TGTGCCAGCAGCCCGACTAGCGGACCTTACAATGAGCAGTTCTTC; clone size: many; V gene: TRBV3-1; D gene: TRBD2; J gene: TRBJ2-1
CDR3 protein: CAISESKVNTGELFF; CDR3 DNA: TGTGCCATCAGTGAGTCGAAAGTGAACACCGGGGAGCTGTTTTTT; clone size: -; V gene: TRBV10-3; D gene: -; J gene: TRBJ2-2
CDR3 protein: CAWSRGNQPQHF; CDR3 DNA: TGTGCCTGGAGCAGGGGGAATCAGCCCCAGCATTTT; clone size: -; V gene: TRBV30; D gene: TRBD1; J gene: TRBJ1-5
CDR3 protein: CASSLRRPANTGELFF; CDR3 DNA: TGTGCCAGCAGCCTTAGGAGACCCGCGAACACCGGGGAGCTGTTTTTT; clone size: -; V gene: TRBV6-1; D gene: -; J gene: TRBJ2-2
CDR3 protein: CASSEIQGSPYEQYF; CDR3 DNA: TGTGCCAGCAGCGAAATTCAGGGCTCTCCCTACGAGCAGTACTTC; clone size: -; V gene: TRBV6-1; D gene: -; J gene: TRBJ2-7
CDR3 protein: CASSYSGGGTEAFF; CDR3 DNA: TGTGCCAGCAGTTACTCGGGAGGTGGTACTGAAGCTTTCTTT; clone size: many; V gene: TRBV6-2/TRBV6-3; D gene: -; J gene: TRBJ1-1
CDR3 protein: CASSEASGRVTGELFF; CDR3 DNA: TGTGCCAGCAGTGAAGCGAGCGGGAGAGTCACCGGGGAGCTGTTTTTT; clone size: few; V gene: TRBV27; D gene: TRBD2; J gene: TRBJ2-2
CDR3 protein: CSVVGKSSQETQYF; CDR3 DNA: TGCAGCGTTGTAGGAAAGTCCAGCCAAGAGACCCAGTACTTC; clone size: -; V gene: TRBV29-1; D gene: -; J gene: TRBJ2-5
CDR3 protein: CASSVEVYPMVDTQYF; CDR3 DNA: TGTGCCAGCAGCGTAGAGGTCTACCCGATGGTAGATACGCAGTATTTT; clone size: -; V gene: TRBV9; D gene: -; J gene: TRBJ2-3
CDR3 protein: CASSEGNEQFF; CDR3 DNA: TGTGCCAGCAGTGAAGGTAATGAGCAGTTCTTC; clone size: -; V gene: TRBV2; D gene: -; J gene: TRBJ2-1
CDR3 protein: CASSQSGFRGSYEQYF; CDR3 DNA: TGTGCCAGCAGCCAATCGGGGTTCAGGGGTTCCTACGAGCAGTACTTC; clone size: many; V gene: TRBV4-2; D gene: -; J gene: TRBJ2-7
CDR3 protein: CSASPGTSGKYEQYF; CDR3 DNA: TGCAGTGCTAGCCCCGGGACTAGCGGGAAATACGAGCAGTACTTC; clone size: -; V gene: TRBV20-1; D gene: TRBD2; J gene: TRBJ2-7
CDR3 protein: CATSVGDRDSYEQYF; CDR3 DNA: TGTGCCACCAGTGTTGGTGACAGAGACTCCTACGAGCAGTACTTC; clone size: few; V gene: TRBV24-1; D gene: -; J gene: TRBJ2-7
CDR3 protein: CASSLDGGGIHYGYTF; CDR3 DNA: TGTGCCAGCAGCTTAGATGGAGGGGGTATCCACTATGGCTACACCTTC; clone size: -; V gene: TRBV7-2; D gene: -; J gene: TRBJ1-2
CDR3 protein: CASSSPGQGSEETQYF; CDR3 DNA: TGTGCCAGCAGTTCTCCGGGACAGGGTTCGGAAGAGACCCAGTACTTC; clone size: -; V gene: TRBV27; D gene: TRBD1; J gene: TRBJ2-5
CDR3 protein: CASSLVGRGQGKYEQYF; CDR3 DNA: TGCGCCAGCAGCTTGGTCGGTCGGGGACAGGGAAAATACGAGCAGTACTTC; clone size: few; V gene: TRBV5-1; D gene: TRBD1; J gene: TRBJ2-7
CDR3 protein: CATSDWSVLANTGELFF; CDR3 DNA: TGTGCCACCAGTGATTGGAGCGTCCTCGCGAACACCGGGGAGCTGTTTTTT; clone size: -; V gene: TRBV24-1; D gene: -; J gene: TRBJ2-2
CDR3 protein: CASRRGVVGNSPLHF; CDR3 DNA: TGTGCCAGCAGACGAGGGGTTGTGGGCAATTCACCCCTCCACTTT; clone size: -; V gene: TRBV12-3/TRBV12-4; D gene: -; J gene: TRBJ1-6
CDR3 protein: CASRYAGTPGRNTIYF; CDR3 DNA: TGTGCCAGCCGATATGCCGGGACCCCGGGGAGAAACACCATATATTTT; clone size: few; V gene: TRBV28; D gene: -; J gene: TRBJ1-3
CDR3 protein: CASSADASYNEQFF; CDR3 DNA: TGTGCCAGCAGTGCGGATGCTTCCTACAATGAGCAGTTCTTC; clone size: few; V gene: TRBV2; D gene: -; J gene: TRBJ2-1
CDR3 protein: CASSRDRRQETQYF; CDR3 DNA: TGCGCCAGCAGCAGGGACAGGCGCCAAGAGACCCAGTACTTC; clone size: -; V gene: TRBV5-1; D gene: TRBD1; J gene: TRBJ2-5
CDR3 protein: CASSPGTGSPNYGYTF; CDR3 DNA: TGTGCCAGCAGCCCCGGGACAGGGAGCCCTAACTATGGCTACACCTTC; clone size: -; V gene: TRBV7-3; D gene: TRBD1; J gene: TRBJ1-2
CDR3 protein: CASSRPYRAVFNEQYF; CDR3 DNA: TGTGCCAGCAGCCGACCCTACAGGGCGGTTTTCAACGAGCAGTACTTC; clone size: few; V gene: TRBV14; D gene: -; J gene: TRBJ2-7
CDR3 protein: CASSLVGGRQETQYF; CDR3 DNA: TGTGCCAGCAGCTTGGTTGGGGGGAGGCAAGAGACCCAGTACTTC; clone size: -; V gene: TRBV5-4; D gene: -; J gene: TRBJ2-5
CDR3 protein: CASSQSGTGLTEAFF; CDR3 DNA: TGCGCCAGCAGCCAATCGGGGACAGGGTTGACTGAAGCTTTCTTT; clone size: few; V gene: TRBV4-3; D gene: TRBD1; J gene: TRBJ1-1
CDR3 protein: CATQADFGGYTF; CDR3 DNA: TGTGCCACCCAAGCTGACTTTGGGGGCTACACCTTC; clone size: few; V gene: TRBV24-1; D gene: -; J gene: TRBJ1-2
CDR3 protein: CASSMNRALLNTEAFF; CDR3 DNA: TGTGCCAGCAGCATGAACAGGGCCCTGCTTAACACTGAAGCTTTCTTT; clone size: few; V gene: TRBV7-9; D gene: -; J gene: TRBJ1-1
CDR3 protein: CASSSPRGGEYF; CDR3 DNA: TGTGCCAGCAGTTCCCCGAGGGGAGGCGAGTATTTT; clone size: -; V gene: TRBV12-3/TRBV12-4; D gene: -; J gene: TRBJ2-3
CDR3 protein: CASSRTGTGGARSEKLFF; CDR3 DNA: TGTGCCAGCAGCCGAACCGGGACAGGGGGCGCTCGGTCAGAAAAACTGTTTTTT; clone size: -; V gene: TRBV12-3/TRBV12-4; D gene: TRBD1; J gene: TRBJ1-4
CDR3 protein: CASSTGAGPYEQYF; CDR3 DNA: TGTGCCAGCAGCACAGGAGCGGGTCCCTACGAGCAGTACTTC; clone size: -; V gene: TRBV12-3/TRBV12-4; D gene: -; J gene: TRBJ2-7
CDR3 protein: CSVWNGNTEAFF; CDR3 DNA: TGCAGCGTTTGGAATGGGAACACTGAAGCTTTCTTT; clone size: many; V gene: TRBV29-1; D gene: -; J gene: TRBJ1-1
CDR3 protein: CASSFWGGGPGYGYTF; CDR3 DNA: TGTGCCAGCAGTTTTTGGGGAGGCGGGCCCGGCTATGGCTACACCTTC; clone size: -; V gene: TRBV12-3/TRBV12-4; D gene: -; J gene: TRBJ1-2
CDR3 protein: CSARAGRADTQYF; CDR3 DNA: TGCAGTGCCCGAGCGGGGAGGGCAGATACGCAGTATTTT; clone size: few; V gene: TRBV20-1; D gene: TRBD2; J gene: TRBJ2-3
CDR3 protein: CASSPRDRGPGKLFF; CDR3 DNA: TGTGCCAGCAGCCCCAGGGACAGGGGGCCGGGAAAACTGTTTTTT; clone size: many; V gene: TRBV12-3/TRBV12-4; D gene: TRBD1; J gene: TRBJ1-4
CDR3 protein: CASKRGPRGLIEKLFF; CDR3 DNA: TGTGCCAGCAAGAGAGGACCCCGAGGCCTTATAGAAAAACTGTTTTTT; clone size: few; V gene: TRBV6-1; D gene: -; J gene: TRBJ1-4
CDR3 protein: CASSFGPAENSPLHF; CDR3 DNA: TGCGCCAGCAGCTTCGGTCCGGCCGAAAATTCACCCCTCCACTTT; clone size: few; V gene: TRBV5-1; D gene: -; J gene: TRBJ1-6